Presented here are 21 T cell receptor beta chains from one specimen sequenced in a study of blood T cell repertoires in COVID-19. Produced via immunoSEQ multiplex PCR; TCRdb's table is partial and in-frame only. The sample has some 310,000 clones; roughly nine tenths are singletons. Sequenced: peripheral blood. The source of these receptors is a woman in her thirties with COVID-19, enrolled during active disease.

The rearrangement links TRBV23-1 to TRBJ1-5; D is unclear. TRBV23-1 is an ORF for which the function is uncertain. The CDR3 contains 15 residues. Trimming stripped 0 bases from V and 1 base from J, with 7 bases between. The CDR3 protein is CASSQSAQSNQPQHF. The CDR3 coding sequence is TGCGCCAGCAGTCAATCGGCACAGAGCAATCAGCCCCAGCATTTT.

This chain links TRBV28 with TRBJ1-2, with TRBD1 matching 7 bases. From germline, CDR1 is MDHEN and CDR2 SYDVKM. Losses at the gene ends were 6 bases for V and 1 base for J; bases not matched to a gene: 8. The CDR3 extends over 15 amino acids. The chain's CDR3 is CASRYSGQNNYGYTF. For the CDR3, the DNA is TGTGCCAGCAGATATTCGGGACAGAATAACTATGGCTACACCTTC.

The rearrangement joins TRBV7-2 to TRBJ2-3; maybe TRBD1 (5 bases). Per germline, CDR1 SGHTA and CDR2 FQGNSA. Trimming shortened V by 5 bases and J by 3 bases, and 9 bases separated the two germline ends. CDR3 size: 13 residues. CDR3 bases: TGTGCCAGCAGCATAACAGGAACAGATACGCAGTATTTT. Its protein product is CASSITGTDTQYF.

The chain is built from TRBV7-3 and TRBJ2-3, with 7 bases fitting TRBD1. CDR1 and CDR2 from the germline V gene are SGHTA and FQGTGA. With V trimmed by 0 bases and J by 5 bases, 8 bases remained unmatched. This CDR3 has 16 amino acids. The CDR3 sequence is CASSLTHRGAGDTQYF. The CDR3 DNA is TGTGCCAGCAGCTTAACCCACAGGGGCGCGGGAGATACGCAGTATTTT.

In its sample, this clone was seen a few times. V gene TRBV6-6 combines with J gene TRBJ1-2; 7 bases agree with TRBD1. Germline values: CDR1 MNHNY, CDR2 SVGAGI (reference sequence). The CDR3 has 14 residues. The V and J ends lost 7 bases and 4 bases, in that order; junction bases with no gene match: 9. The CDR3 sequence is CASNTGQAPYGYTF. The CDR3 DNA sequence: TGTGCCAGCAACACTGGACAGGCTCCCTATGGCTACACCTTC.

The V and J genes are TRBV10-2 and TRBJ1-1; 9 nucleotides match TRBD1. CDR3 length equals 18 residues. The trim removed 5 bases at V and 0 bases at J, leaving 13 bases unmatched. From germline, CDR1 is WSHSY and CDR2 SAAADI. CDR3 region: CASSTGTGSANLNTEAFF. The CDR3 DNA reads TGCGCCAGCAGTACCGGGACAGGGTCGGCTAATTTGAACACTGAAGCTTTCTTT.

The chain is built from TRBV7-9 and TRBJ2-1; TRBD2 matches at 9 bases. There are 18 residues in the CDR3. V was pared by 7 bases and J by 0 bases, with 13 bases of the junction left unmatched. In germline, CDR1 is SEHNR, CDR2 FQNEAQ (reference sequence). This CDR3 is CASTTGLAYSRSYNEQFF. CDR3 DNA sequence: TGTGCCAGCACAACGGGACTAGCCTATTCCCGCTCCTACAATGAGCAGTTCTTC.

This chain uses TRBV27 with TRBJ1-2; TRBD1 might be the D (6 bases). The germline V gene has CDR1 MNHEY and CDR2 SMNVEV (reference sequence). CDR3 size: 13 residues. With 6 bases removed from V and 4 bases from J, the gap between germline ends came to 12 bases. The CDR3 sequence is CASSAPGAYGYTF. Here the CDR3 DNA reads TGTGCCAGCAGCGCCCCAGGGGCCTATGGCTACACCTTC.

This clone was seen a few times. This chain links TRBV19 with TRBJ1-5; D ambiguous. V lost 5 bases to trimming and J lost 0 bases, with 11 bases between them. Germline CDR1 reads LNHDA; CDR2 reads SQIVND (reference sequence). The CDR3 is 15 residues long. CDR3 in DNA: TGTGCCAGTAGTTCTCGAGGATATAGCAATCAGCCCCAGCATTTT. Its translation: CASSSRGYSNQPQHF.

The CDR3 sequence is CASSVAPGTVYGYTF. DNA of the CDR3: TGTGCCAGCAGCGTAGCTCCCGGGACAGTCTATGGCTACACCTTC. This sequence joins TRBV9 and TRBJ1-2; 7 bases are a match to TRBD1. The CDR3 consists of 15 residues. Per the germline V gene, CDR1 is SGDLS and CDR2 is YYNGEE. Trimming took 0 bases from V and 4 from J; bases not matched to a gene: 6.

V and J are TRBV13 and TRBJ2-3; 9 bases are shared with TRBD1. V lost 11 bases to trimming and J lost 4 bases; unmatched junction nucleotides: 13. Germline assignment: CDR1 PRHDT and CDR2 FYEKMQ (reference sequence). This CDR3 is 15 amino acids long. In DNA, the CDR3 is TGTGCCTTCCGAACCCGGGACAGGGCTTCAGATACGCAGTATTTT. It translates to CAFRTRDRASDTQYF. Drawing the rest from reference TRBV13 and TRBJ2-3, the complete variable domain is AAGVIQSPRHLIKEKRETATLKCYPIPRHDTVYWYQQGPGQDPQFLISFYEKMQSDKGSIPDRFSAQQFSDYHSELNMSSLELGDSALYFCAFRTRDRASDTQYFGPGTRLTVL.

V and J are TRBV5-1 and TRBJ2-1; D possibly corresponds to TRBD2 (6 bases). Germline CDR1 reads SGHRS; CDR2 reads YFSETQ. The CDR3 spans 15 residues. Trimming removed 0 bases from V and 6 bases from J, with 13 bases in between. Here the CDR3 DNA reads TGCGCCAGCAGCTTGGATGGGACTCACCTCAATGAGCAGTTCTTC. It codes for CASSLDGTHLNEQFF.

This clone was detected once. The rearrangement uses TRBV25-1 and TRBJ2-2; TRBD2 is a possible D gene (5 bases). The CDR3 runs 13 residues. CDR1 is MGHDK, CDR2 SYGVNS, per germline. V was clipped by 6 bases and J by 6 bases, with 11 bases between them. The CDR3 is CASRARDPGELFF. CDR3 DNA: TGTGCCAGCAGAGCGAGGGATCCCGGGGAGCTGTTTTTT.

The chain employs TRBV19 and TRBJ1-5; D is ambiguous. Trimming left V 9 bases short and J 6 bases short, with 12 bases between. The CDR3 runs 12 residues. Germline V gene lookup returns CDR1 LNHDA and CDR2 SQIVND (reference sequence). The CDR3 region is CASSMGSQPQHF. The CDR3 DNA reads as TGTGCCAGCTCCATGGGGAGTCAGCCCCAGCATTTT.

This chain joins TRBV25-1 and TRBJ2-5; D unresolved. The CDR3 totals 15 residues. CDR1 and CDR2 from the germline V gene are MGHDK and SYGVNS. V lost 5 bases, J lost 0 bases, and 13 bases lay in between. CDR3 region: CASSRVTTYQETQYF. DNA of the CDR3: TGTGCCAGCAGTCGGGTAACGACCTACCAAGAGACCCAGTACTTC.

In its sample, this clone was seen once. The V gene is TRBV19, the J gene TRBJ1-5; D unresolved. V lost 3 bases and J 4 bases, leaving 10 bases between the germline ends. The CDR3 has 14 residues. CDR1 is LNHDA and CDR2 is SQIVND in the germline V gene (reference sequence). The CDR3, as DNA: TGTGCCAGTAGTATTGGCATCACAAATCAGCCCCAGCATTTT. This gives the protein CASSIGITNQPQHF.

The CDR3 loop is CASSRGLGQPQHF. The CDR3 DNA is TGTGCCAGTAGTAGGGGGCTTGGACAGCCCCAGCATTTT. The gene calls are TRBV19 and TRBJ1-5, with D possibly matching TRBD1 (6 bases). Germline values: CDR1 LNHDA, CDR2 SQIVND (reference sequence). The CDR3 extends over 13 amino acids. V lost 4 bases and J lost 7, with 11 bases in between.

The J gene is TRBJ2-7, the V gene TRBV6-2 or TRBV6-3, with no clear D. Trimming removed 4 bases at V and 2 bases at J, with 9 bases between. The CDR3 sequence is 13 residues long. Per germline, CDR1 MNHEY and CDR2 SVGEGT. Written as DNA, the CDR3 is TGTGCCAGCAGTTCGAACAGAGCCTACGAGCAGTACTTC. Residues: CASSSNRAYEQYF.

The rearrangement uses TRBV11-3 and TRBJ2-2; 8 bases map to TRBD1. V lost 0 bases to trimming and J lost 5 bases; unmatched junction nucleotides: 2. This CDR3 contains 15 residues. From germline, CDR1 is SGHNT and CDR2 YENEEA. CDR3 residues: CASSLDRGHTGELFF. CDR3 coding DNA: TGTGCCAGCAGCTTAGACAGGGGGCATACCGGGGAGCTGTTTTTT. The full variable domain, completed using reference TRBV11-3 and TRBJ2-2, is EAGVVQSPRYKIIEKKQPVAFWCNPISGHNTLYWYLQNLGQGPELLIRYENEEAVDDSQLPKDRFSAERLKGVDSTLKIQPAELGDSAVYLCASSLDRGHTGELFFGEGSRLTVL.

The CDR3 protein is CASSSLFAGTEAFF. The CDR3 nucleotides are TGTGCCAGCAGCTCCCTCTTCGCGGGGACTGAAGCTTTCTTT. This chain connects TRBV6-5 to TRBJ1-1; D not certain. Germline V gene sequence: CDR1 MNHEY, CDR2 SVGAGI. The CDR3 consists of 14 residues. V was pared by 6 bases and J by 5 bases, with 16 bases between.

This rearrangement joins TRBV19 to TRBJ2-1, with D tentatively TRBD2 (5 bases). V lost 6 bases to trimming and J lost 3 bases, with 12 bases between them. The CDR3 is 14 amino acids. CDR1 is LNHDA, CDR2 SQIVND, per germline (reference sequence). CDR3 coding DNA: TGTGCCAGTAGCGGGGTCTCCATCTACAATGAGCAGTTCTTC. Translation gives CASSGVSIYNEQFF. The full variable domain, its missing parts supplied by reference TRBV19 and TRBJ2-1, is DGGITQSPKYLFRKEGQNVTLSCEQNLNHDAMYWYRQDPGQGLRLIYYSQIVNDFQKGDIAEGYSVSREKKESFPLTVTSAQKNPTAFYLCASSGVSIYNEQFFGPGTRLTVL.